These 9 T cell receptor beta chains were all obtained from the same sample, sequenced in a study of Graves' ophthalmopathy and Graves' hyperthyroidism (dated by TCRdb to between 2017 and 2018). The sequencer listed for this sample is Illumina HiSeq 2000. For repertoire sequencing, the TCR beta CDR3 regions were amplified from RNA transcripts. The first round of RT-PCR was done with HTBI primers and the Qiagen OneStep RT-PCR kit, and was followed by a second round of multiplex PCR, then size selection and purification. TCRdb handled the public reads itself, with Q25 trimming in fastp and clone calling in MiXCR, and kept productive beta chains. Rows merge per CDR3 protein into single entries with the most common DNA and genes. This sample is represented by about 700,000 distinct CDR3 sequences; under 50% of them were singletons. The top ten clonotypes cover around 3.3% of the sample. Sequenced material: peripheral blood. These receptors all stem from an adult man with Graves' ophthalmopathy.

The V and J genes are TRBV12-3 or TRBV12-4 and TRBJ2-7; 8 bases line up with TRBD2. The CDR3 runs to 16 residues. V lost 6 bases, J lost 0 bases, and 10 bases stayed unmatched. Here the CDR3 reads CASSLHSGDSSYEQYF. CDR3 nucleotide sequence: TGTGCCAGCAGCTTACATAGCGGGGATAGCTCCTACGAGCAGTACTTC.

The V call is TRBV29-1, the J call TRBJ2-7; 12 bases match TRBD1. The CDR3 totals 14 residues. V was pared by 8 bases and J by 5 bases, with 10 bases of the junction left unmatched. Germline loops: CDR1 SQVTM, CDR2 ANQGSEA. The CDR3 DNA sequence: TGCAGCCAATCTGACGGGACAGGGGGCGACGAGCAGTACTTC. It translates to CSQSDGTGGDEQYF.

Concerning this clonotype: This may stem from a read error, because a much larger clone lies one nucleotide away. The chain joins TRBV19 to TRBJ2-5; no reliable D call. This CDR3 spans 13 amino acids. CDR1 is LNHDA, CDR2 SQIVND, per germline (reference sequence). CDR3 residues: CASSMGTQETRYF. Here the CDR3 DNA reads TGTGCCAGTAGTATGGGAACCCAAGAGACCCGGTACTTC.

This rearrangement joins TRBV10-3 to TRBJ2-2, with D uncertain. This CDR3 is built from 12 residues. Per germline, CDR1 ENHRY and CDR2 SYGVKD. The V end lost 11 bases, the J end lost 6 bases, and 13 bases lay between the germline ends. CDR3 nucleotide sequence: TGTGCCGGCACCAAGACGGCCGGGGAGCTGTTTTTT. The encoded protein is CAGTKTAGELFF.

V and J are TRBV7-6 and TRBJ1-5; a possible D gene is TRBD1 (5 bases). V was shortened by 6 bases and J by 3 bases, with 15 bases between the two germline ends. The CDR3 covers 15 residues. Germline CDR1 reads SGHVS; CDR2 reads FNYEAQ. CDR3 DNA: TGTGCCAGCAGAGACCCACCAGGGACCAATCAGCCCCAGCATTTT. Amino acid sequence: CASRDPPGTNQPQHF.

This clonotype was counted many times. The rearrangement uses TRBV7-8 and TRBJ1-2; 8 bases match TRBD1. The CDR3 extends over 15 amino acids. After removal of 5 bases from V and 3 bases from J, the junction contained 8 bases not matched to a gene. CDR1 and CDR2 from the germline V gene are SGHVS and FQNEAQ. The CDR3 DNA reads TGTGCCAGCAGCGTGCGGCAGGGGGCGGACTATGGCTACACCTTC. Residues: CASSVRQGADYGYTF.

J is TRBJ2-7 and V is TRBV25-1; D assignment may be TRBD1 or TRBD2 (5 bases each). V was clipped by 8 bases and J by 3 bases, with 14 bases between them. Germline CDR1 is MGHDK and CDR2 is SYGVNS. There are 13 residues in the CDR3. This chain's CDR3 is CASGRDGDYEQYF. In DNA form, the CDR3 reads TGTGCCAGCGGACGGGACGGGGACTACGAGCAGTACTTC.

The chain combines TRBV29-1 with TRBJ2-2; no clear D. V was clipped by 3 bases and J by 7 bases, with 6 bases between them. The CDR3 contains 11 residues. Germline V gives CDR1 SQVTM, CDR2 ANQGSEA. The DNA of the CDR3 is TGCAGCGTTGATGCAAGCGGGGAGCTGTTTTTT. It yields the protein CSVDASGELFF.

In its sample, this clonotype was seen many times. The J gene is TRBJ1-1, the V gene TRBV27; 8 nucleotides align to TRBD1. CDR3 length equals 13 residues. With 5 bases clipped from V and 10 bases from J, the junction kept 9 bases outside the gene matches. Per germline, CDR1 MNHEY and CDR2 SMNVEV (reference sequence). This CDR3 reads CASSPGTGGRAFF. In DNA, the CDR3 is TGTGCCAGCAGTCCCGGGACAGGTGGTAGAGCTTTCTTT.